Listed here are 7 T cell receptor beta chains from one sample, sequenced in a study of CD8 T cells in Susac syndrome (dated by TCRdb to between 2018 and 2020). The receptor library was made with the immunoSEQ multiplex PCR assay. RNA was extracted using the RNeasy kit, and about 0.5 to 1 ug of the RNA was reverse transcribed with random hexamers. TCRdb reran the public reads through fastp at Q25 and MiXCR, keeping productive beta chains. Every CDR3 protein is listed once, alongside the most common genes and DNA of its rows. The sample profile shows approximately 230,000 distinct CDR3 sequences; about 94% of them were found once. Around 0.072% of the sample lies in the top ten. The sample consisted of CD4+ T cells from PBMCs. These receptors were taken from a human donor with multiple sclerosis.

This chain joins TRBV20-1 and TRBJ1-4; a possible D gene is TRBD1 (6 bases). The germline V and J ends were trimmed by 6 bases and 8 bases, with 19 bases remaining between them. Looked up from germline, CDR1 is DFQATT and CDR2 is SNEGSKA (reference sequence). This CDR3 has 14 residues. CDR3 nucleotide sequence: TGCAGTGCAGAGAGATGGGGGGCGAGGGAAAAACTGTTTTTT. Translation gives CSAERWGAREKLFF.

The chain has TRBV4-1 and TRBJ1-2, with D possibly being TRBD1 (5 bases). The V end was cut by 3 bases, the J end by 4 bases, with 18 bases between. The CDR3 is 16 residues long. CDR1 MGHRA and CDR2 YSYEKL come from the germline V gene. CDR3 residues: CASSHDTGGAGYGYTF. The CDR3 DNA sequence: TGCGCCAGCAGCCATGATACAGGAGGGGCCGGCTATGGCTACACCTTC.

This clonotype was detected only a few times. This chain links TRBV24-1 with TRBJ1-1, with D tentatively TRBD1 (6 bases). The CDR3 runs 15 residues. Germline V gene sequence: CDR1 KGHDR, CDR2 SFDVKD. V gave up 7 bases and J gave up 4 bases, with 18 bases separating them. The DNA for the CDR3 is TGTGCCACCAGGTCGACACTCCAGGGGAGCACTGAAGCTTTCTTT. Translating gives CATRSTLQGSTEAFF.

The V and J genes are TRBV7-2 and TRBJ2-1; 8 positions agree with TRBD2. J gave up 15 bases and V 3 bases, and 13 bases lay outside the gene matches. The CDR3 has 14 residues. The germline gives CDR1 SGHTA, CDR2 FQGNSA. CDR3 protein: CASSFPGTSREVFF. In DNA form, the CDR3 reads TGTGCCAGCAGCTTTCCCGGGACTAGTCGTGAGGTGTTCTTC. Supplemented by reference TRBV7-2 and TRBJ2-1, the full variable domain reads GAGVSQSPSNKVTEKGKDVELRCDPISGHTALYWYRQSLGQGLEFLIYFQGNSAPDKSGLPSDRFSAERTGGSVSTLTIQRTQQEDSAVYLCASSFPGTSREVFFGPGTRLTVL.

This clonotype came up once. The chain has TRBV12-3 or TRBV12-4 and TRBJ2-1, with TRBD2 matching 8 bases. The junction had 9 bases not matched to a gene; V was cut back by 6 bases and J by 2 bases. The CDR3 has 16 amino acids. CDR3 sequence: CASRKTSARPYNEQFF. The CDR3 coding sequence is TGTGCCAGCAGAAAGACTAGCGCCAGGCCCTACAATGAGCAGTTCTTC.

V is TRBV10-3 and J is TRBJ2-7, with D perhaps given as TRBD1 or TRBD2 (5 bases each). From germline, CDR1 is ENHRY and CDR2 SYGVKD. CDR3 length equals 14 residues. V was trimmed by 3 bases and J by 2 bases, leaving 11 bases between them. Here the CDR3 reads CAISDVRDAYEQYV. The CDR3 DNA sequence: TGTGCCATCAGTGATGTCCGGGACGCCTACGAGCAGTACGTC.

This clonotype showed up just once. The rearrangement joins TRBV25-1 to TRBJ2-2, with 9 bases that match TRBD1. V lost 8 bases to trimming and J lost 4 bases; unmatched junction nucleotides: 8. Germline V gives CDR1 MGHDK, CDR2 SYGVNS. The CDR3 length is 15 residues. The CDR3, as DNA: TGTGCCAGCCTAGGGGGACAGGGAGTCACCGGGGAGCTGTTTTTT. It is translated as CASLGGQGVTGELFF.